What follows is one T cell receptor beta chain and its context. Its antigen remains unidentified. This CDR3 has 16 residues. Germline CDR1 is SGHRS and CDR2 is YFSETQ. V shed 3 bases, J shed 2 bases, and the junction held 6 bases outside the gene matches. Generated by immunoSEQ multiplex PCR, the TCRdb table keeps only in-frame clones and is missing some. There are about 85,000 clones in the sample; about nine tenths occur only once, and less than 0.4% lies in the top ten. The source of the sample is a study of OX40 agonist ivuxolimab in advanced cancers. General study results and limits: Part of the nonresponder group also had normalized T-cell clonal expansion that was low. The study found that CD8+ T cells averaged more expanded clones than CD4+.

The chain employs TRBV5-1 and TRBJ2-2, with TRBD1 matching 8 bases. The clonotype was recovered from an adult with an advanced solid tumor such as melanoma, head and neck, liver or kidney cancer. The specimen comprised CD4+ or CD8+ T cells sorted from blood, sampled in a trial of the OX40 agonist ivuxolimab. DNA for the CDR3: TGCGCCAGCAGCTGGGGGACAGGAACCAACACCGGGGAGCTGTTTTTT. Encoded protein: CASSWGTGTNTGELFF.